This T cell receptor (beta chain) was identified during a study of tumor and adjacent non-tumor tissue in lung cancer (dated by TCRdb to the late 2010s). For the wider study: The cohort included about a dozen adenocarcinoma, a couple of squamous cell carcinoma and 1 small cell lung cancer patients. The 15 or so patients were aged roughly 30 to 85 years, included approximately ten men and 5 women, and had TNM stage I to III disease. The study compared bulk TCRbeta repertoires from lung tumor tissue and matched distant non-tumor lung tissue of roughly 15 lung cancer patients. For each patient, one tumor sample and one normal lung sample were taken, giving thirty paired specimens that underwent TCRbeta CDR3 sequencing. Sequencing produced fewer than 150,000,000 productive TCRbeta reads in total, an average of approximately 4.1 million reads per sample.

RNA was isolated from bulk unsorted tissue, and RNA quality was assessed with a NanoDrop ND-1000 and an Agilent 2100. All donors had newly diagnosed lung cancer, had not received prior chemotherapy, and were admitted for thoracic surgery in China between August and November 2014. Patients with previous radiotherapy or chemotherapy, or with another concurrent cancer, were excluded from the study. Surgical tissue pieces of about 1-2.3 cm3 were preserved in RNAlater solution and were kept at -80 degrees C until use. Paper-wide results and their limitations: A significantly larger cumulative share of the repertoire was made up by the top 100 clones in normal lung than in tumor tissue. Tumor tissue showed significantly higher TCR diversity (inverse Simpson) than normal lung tissue, at roughly 390 vs 170 (P = 0.0075, Mann-Whitney U test). The methods do not name the sequencing platform or mention unique molecular identifiers. TCR diversity was significantly higher in younger patients, and greater tumor TCR diversity was associated with shorter overall survival and shorter disease-free survival. Because peripheral blood was not sequenced, the blood TCRbeta repertoires of the lung cancer patients in the study went unexamined. Only approximately 16 patients were included in the cohort, and the need for larger samples and more detailed clinical data was noted by the authors.

Reading the germline V gene (reference sequence) gives CDR1 DFQATT and CDR2 SNEGSKA. Including cysteine and phenylalanine, the CDR3 has 13 amino acids. Only the CDR3 DNA is retained, 39 bases long and in frame from the first base. Library preparation employed multiplex PCR. Sequencing instrument: Illumina HiSeq 2500. TCRbeta libraries were constructed through three rounds of nested PCR with primers (Table S4) according to protocols adapted from ARM-PCR. PCR products of 200-500 bp were gel-excised and purified with the QIAquick gel extraction kit before sequencing. Per the source publication's procedure: Trimmomatic was used to clean the reads, FLASH merged the cleaned reads into complete CDR3 sequences, and MiTCR assigned the sequences to V(D)J germline segments. Clonal diversity was computed as the inverse Simpson's index with VDJtools. In-frame sequences without a premature stop codon were defined as productive reads. The public reads were reanalyzed by TCRdb: fastp trimming at Q25, MiXCR alignment, in-frame beta chains only. Each entry is one CDR3 protein sequence, shown with its most common DNA and genes. It is TCRdb's table, rather than the study itself, that gives the V and J calls and clone size. Here the sample has roughly 120,000 distinct CDR3 sequences; around 75% occur a single time. The top ten constitute about 39% of the sample.

A word on this clonotype: Its antigen remains unidentified. The junction departs from germline at one end; a sequencing error may be responsible.

The material sequenced was lung tumor tissue. The receptor comes from a woman aged 55-69 years with non-small cell lung cancer. In this chain, TRBV20-1 is recombined with TRBJ2-1; the D gene identity is not certain. The CDR3 protein is CNARTHMNSEQFF. The DNA sequence reads TGCAATGCTAGAACTCATATGAACAGTGAGCAGTTCTTT.